This TCR beta chain was captured in a study of CDR3 diversity in severe acne. MiXCR, run by TCRdb on the PCR reads, gives a single entry per CDR3 protein. Of 79,000 or so distinct CDR3 sequences listed, under 55% are singletons. CDR1 is DFQATT, CDR2 SNEGSKA, per germline (reference sequence). Trimming stripped 0 bases from V and 7 bases from J, with 12 bases between. The CDR3 extends over 14 amino acids. Source material: blood. The clonotype originates from a male donor with severe acne vulgaris. This rearrangement joins TRBV20-1 to TRBJ1-4, with D maybe TRBD1 (6 bases). The CDR3 region has the DNA TGCAGTGCTAGAGATATGGGGGCTGGTGAAAAACTGTTTTTT. Translating gives CSARDMGAGEKLFF.